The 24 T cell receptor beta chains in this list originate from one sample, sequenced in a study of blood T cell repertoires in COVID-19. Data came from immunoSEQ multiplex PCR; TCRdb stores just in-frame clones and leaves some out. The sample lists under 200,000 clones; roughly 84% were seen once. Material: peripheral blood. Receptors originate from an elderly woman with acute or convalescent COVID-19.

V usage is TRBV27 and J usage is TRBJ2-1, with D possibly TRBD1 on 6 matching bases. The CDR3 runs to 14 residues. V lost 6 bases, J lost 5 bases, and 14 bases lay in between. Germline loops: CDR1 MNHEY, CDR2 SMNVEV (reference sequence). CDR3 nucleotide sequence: TGTGCCAGCAGGCCGAGACAGGCGAACAATGAGCAGTTCTTC. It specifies CASRPRQANNEQFF.

CDR3 protein: CATSDTQGAYGYTF. CDR3 DNA sequence: TGTGCCACCAGTGACACACAGGGGGCCTATGGCTACACCTTC. The chain joins TRBV24-1 to TRBJ1-2; 9 nucleotides match TRBD1. After removal of 4 bases from V and 4 bases from J, the junction contained 3 bases not matched to a gene. The CDR3 is 14 residues long. Per the germline V gene, CDR1 is KGHDR and CDR2 is SFDVKD.

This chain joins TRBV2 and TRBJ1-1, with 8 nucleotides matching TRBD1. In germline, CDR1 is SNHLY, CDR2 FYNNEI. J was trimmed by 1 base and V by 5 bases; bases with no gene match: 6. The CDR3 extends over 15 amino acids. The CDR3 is CASSPLGTGNTEAFF. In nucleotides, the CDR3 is TGTGCCAGCAGTCCACTTGGGACAGGGAACACTGAAGCTTTCTTT.

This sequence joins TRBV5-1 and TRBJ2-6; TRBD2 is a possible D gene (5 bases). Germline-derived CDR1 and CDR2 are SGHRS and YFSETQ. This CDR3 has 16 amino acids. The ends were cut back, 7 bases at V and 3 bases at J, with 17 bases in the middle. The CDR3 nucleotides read TGCGCCAGCGACCGGTCGGGATTGGATGGGGCCAACGTCCTGACTTTC. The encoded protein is CASDRSGLDGANVLTF.

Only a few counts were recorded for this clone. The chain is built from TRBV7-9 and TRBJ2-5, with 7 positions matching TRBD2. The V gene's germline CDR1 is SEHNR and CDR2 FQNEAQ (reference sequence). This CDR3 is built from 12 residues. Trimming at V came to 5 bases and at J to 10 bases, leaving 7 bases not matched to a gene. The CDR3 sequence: CASSPLAWDQYF. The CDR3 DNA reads TGTGCCAGCAGCCCACTAGCGTGGGACCAGTACTTC.

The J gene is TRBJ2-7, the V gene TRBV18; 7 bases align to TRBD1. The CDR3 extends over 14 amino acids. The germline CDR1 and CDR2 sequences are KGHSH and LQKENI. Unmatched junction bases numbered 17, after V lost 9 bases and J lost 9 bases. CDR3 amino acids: CASHLGTDKIGQYF. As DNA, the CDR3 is TGTGCCAGTCATCTCGGGACAGATAAAATAGGGCAGTACTTC. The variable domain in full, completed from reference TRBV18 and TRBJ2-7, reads NAGVMQNPRHLVRRRGQEARLRCSPMKGHSHVYWYRQLPEEGLKFMVYLQKENIIDESGMPKERFSAEFPKEGPSILRIQQVVRGDSAAYFCASHLGTDKIGQYFGPGTRLTVT.

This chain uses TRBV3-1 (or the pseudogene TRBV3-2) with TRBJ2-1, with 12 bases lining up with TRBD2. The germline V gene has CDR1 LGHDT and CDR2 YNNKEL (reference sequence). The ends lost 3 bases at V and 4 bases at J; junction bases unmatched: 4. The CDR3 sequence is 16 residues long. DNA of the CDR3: TGTGCCAGCAGCCACCTCGGGACTAGCGGGTACAATGAGCAGTTCTTC. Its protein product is CASSHLGTSGYNEQFF.

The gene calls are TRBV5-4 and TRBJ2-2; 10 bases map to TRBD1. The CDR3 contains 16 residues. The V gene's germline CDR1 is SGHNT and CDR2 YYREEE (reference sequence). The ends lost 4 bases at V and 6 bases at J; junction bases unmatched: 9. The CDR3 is CASSRTGTGVPGELFF. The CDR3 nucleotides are TGTGCCAGCAGCCGTACCGGGACAGGGGTTCCCGGGGAGCTGTTTTTT.

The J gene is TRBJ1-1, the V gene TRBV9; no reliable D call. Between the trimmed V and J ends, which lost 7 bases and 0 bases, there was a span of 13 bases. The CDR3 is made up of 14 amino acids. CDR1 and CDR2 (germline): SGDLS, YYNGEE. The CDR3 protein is CASQALSLNTEAFF. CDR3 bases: TGTGCCAGCCAGGCATTGTCCCTGAACACTGAAGCTTTCTTT. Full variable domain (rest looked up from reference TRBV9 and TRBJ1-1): DSGVTQTPKHLITATGQRVTLRCSPRSGDLSVYWYQQSLDQGLQFLIQYYNGEERAKGNILERFSAQQFPDLHSELNLSSLELGDSALYFCASQALSLNTEAFFGQGTRLTVV.

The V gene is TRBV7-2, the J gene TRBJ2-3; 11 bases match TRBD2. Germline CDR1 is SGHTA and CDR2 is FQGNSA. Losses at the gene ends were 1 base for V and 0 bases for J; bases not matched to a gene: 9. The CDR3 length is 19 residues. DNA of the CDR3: TGTGCCAGCAGCTTAGGGCTAGCGGGGGGCCCTTCTAGCACAGATACGCAGTATTTT. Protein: CASSLGLAGGPSSTDTQYF.

In DNA form, the CDR3 reads TGTGCCAGCAGTCGCGGCAGTCAGAAAACTTTCTTT. This sequence encodes CASSRGSQKTFF. The V and J genes are TRBV12-3 or TRBV12-4 and TRBJ1-1; D is ambiguous. The CDR3 has 12 residues. The germline V and J ends were trimmed by 5 bases and 12 bases, with 16 bases remaining between them.

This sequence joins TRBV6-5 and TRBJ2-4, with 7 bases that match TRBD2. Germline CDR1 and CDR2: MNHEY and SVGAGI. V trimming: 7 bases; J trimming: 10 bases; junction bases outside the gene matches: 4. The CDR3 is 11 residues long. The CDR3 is CASTRGGIQYF. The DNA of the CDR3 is TGTGCCAGCACGAGGGGAGGGATTCAGTACTTC.

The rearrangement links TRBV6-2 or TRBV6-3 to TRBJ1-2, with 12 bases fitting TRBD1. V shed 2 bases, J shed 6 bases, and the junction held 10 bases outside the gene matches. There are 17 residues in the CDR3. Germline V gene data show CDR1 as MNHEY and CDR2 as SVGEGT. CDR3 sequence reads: CASSYRDRGRRLHGYTF. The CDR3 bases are TGTGCCAGCAGTTACCGGGACAGGGGGCGGAGGCTCCATGGCTACACCTTC.

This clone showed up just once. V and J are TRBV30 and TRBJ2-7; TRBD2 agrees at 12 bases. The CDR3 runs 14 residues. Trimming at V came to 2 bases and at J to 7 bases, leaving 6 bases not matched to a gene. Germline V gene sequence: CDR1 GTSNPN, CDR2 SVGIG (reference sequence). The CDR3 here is CAWSPGLAGLEQYF. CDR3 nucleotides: TGTGCCTGGAGTCCGGGACTAGCGGGCCTTGAGCAGTACTTC.

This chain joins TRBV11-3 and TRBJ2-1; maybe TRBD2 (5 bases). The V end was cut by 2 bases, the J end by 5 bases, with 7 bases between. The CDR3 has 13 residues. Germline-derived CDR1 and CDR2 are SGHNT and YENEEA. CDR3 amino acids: CASSLMGDNEQFF. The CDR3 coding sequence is TGTGCCAGCAGCTTAATGGGAGACAATGAGCAGTTCTTC.

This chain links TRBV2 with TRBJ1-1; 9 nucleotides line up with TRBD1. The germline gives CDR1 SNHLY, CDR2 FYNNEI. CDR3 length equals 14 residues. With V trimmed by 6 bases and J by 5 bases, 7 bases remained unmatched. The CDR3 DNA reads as TGTGCCAGCAGGATGGACAGGGGAGGGACTGAAGCTTTCTTT. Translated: CASRMDRGGTEAFF.

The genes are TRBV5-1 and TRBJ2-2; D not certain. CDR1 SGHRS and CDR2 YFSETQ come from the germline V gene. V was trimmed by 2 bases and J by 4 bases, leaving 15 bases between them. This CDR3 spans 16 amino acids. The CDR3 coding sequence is TGCGCCAGCAGCTTATTTGTTGCTCCGGGCACCGGGGAGCTGTTTTTT. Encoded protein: CASSLFVAPGTGELFF.

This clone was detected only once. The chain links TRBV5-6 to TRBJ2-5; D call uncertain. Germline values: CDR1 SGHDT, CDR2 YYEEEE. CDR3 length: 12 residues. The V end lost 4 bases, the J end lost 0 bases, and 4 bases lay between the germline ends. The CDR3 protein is CASSPYQETQYF. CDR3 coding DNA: TGTGCCAGCAGCCCCTACCAAGAGACCCAGTACTTC.

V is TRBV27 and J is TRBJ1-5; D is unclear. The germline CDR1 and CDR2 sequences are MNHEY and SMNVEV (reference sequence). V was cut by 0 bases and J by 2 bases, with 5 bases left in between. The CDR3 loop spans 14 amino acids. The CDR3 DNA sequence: TGTGCCAGCAGTTTATCTCGGGGCAATCAGCCCCAGCATTTT. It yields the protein CASSLSRGNQPQHF.

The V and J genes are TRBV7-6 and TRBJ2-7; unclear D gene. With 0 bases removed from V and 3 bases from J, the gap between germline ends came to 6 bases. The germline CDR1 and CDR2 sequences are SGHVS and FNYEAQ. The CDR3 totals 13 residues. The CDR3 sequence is CASSLAASYEQYF. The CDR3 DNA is TGTGCCAGCAGCTTAGCGGCCAGCTACGAGCAGTACTTC.

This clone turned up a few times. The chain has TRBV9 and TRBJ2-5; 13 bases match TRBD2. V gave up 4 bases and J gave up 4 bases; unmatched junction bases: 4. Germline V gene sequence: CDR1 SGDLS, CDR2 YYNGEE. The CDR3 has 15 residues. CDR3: CASSPRTSGGETQYF. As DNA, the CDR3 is TGTGCCAGCAGCCCTCGGACTAGCGGGGGAGAGACCCAGTACTTC.

This CDR3 reads CASSLDRGLAGIRELFF. The CDR3 DNA sequence: TGTGCCAGCAGCTTGGATCGAGGACTAGCGGGAATCCGGGAGCTGTTTTTT. This chain connects TRBV5-8 to TRBJ2-2; 12 bases fit TRBD2. Per the germline V gene, CDR1 is SGHTS and CDR2 is YDEGEE. The CDR3 has 17 amino acids. Trimming at V came to 0 bases and at J to 9 bases, leaving 9 bases not matched to a gene.

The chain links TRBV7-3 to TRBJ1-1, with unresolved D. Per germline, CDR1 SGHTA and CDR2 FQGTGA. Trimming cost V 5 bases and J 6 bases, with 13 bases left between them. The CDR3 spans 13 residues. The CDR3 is CASSPSGIAEAFF. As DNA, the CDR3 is TGTGCCAGCAGCCCGTCGGGTATCGCTGAAGCTTTCTTT.

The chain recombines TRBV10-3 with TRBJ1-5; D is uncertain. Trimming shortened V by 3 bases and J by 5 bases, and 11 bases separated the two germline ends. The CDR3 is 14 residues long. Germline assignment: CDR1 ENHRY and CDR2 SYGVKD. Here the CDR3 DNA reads TGTGCCATCAGTGATAGACGGGGAGATCAGCCCCAGCATTTT. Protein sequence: CAISDRRGDQPQHF.